The clone carrying this T cell receptor (beta chain) was counted only a few times. The antigen remains undetermined. The germline V gene encodes CDR1 LNHNV and CDR2 YYDKDF (reference sequence). Deletions cut 3 bases from V and 2 bases from J, with 16 bases between. This CDR3 is 16 amino acids long. The sample originates from a study of T-cell memory formation after mild COVID-19. As for the study in general: Largely, the TCR clusters proved donor specific. Regarding the study as a whole: Researchers could not confirm that second-wave clones peaking on day 37 targeted SARS-CoV-2. While clones contracting from day 15 to 85 were balanced between CD4 and CD8, later expanders leaned CD4+.

Constant-segment primers served in 5'RACE that generated TCR alpha and TCR beta cDNA libraries bearing sample barcodes and UMIs. TCRdb used MiXCR to reprocess the 5' RACE reads, holding one entry per CDR3 protein. Found here are roughly 100,000 distinct CDR3 sequences, over 15% of them singletons; the top ten hold 28%. The V gene is TRBV15, the J gene TRBJ1-1, with D maybe TRBD1 (5 bases). The receptor was derived from an adult woman who had mild COVID-19 (a few samples of this study predate the infection). Cell type and time point are not known. The sample was PBMCs or a T cell subset sorted from them (not recorded which). The CDR3 loop reads CATSSPGGGSNTEAFF. In nucleotides, the CDR3 is TGTGCCACCAGCAGTCCCGGGGGAGGGTCCAACACTGAAGCTTTCTTT.